This T cell receptor (beta chain) came from a study of T cell responses to AZD1222 COVID-19 vaccine. Study findings and constraints: Spike-specific TCRs gained breadth and depth after people received two AZD1222 doses. The number of AZD1222 recipients seropositive at baseline was only five to seven.

A note on this clone: Its antigen is still unknown.

Some clones are missing from TCRdb's copy, which holds only in-frame ones; the method was immunoSEQ multiplex PCR. The sample carries fewer than 130,000 clones, around 94% recorded once. Germline CDR1 is MNHNS and CDR2 is SASEGT. Deletions cut 2 bases from V and 0 bases from J, with 8 bases between. The CDR3 spans 15 residues. The chain carries TRBV6-1 and TRBJ1-3; D unclear. The source was peripheral blood, collected on day 0 of AZD1222 vaccination. This clonotype was obtained from an adult in good health. Written as DNA, the CDR3 is TGTGCCAGCAGTGAACCCGGGAGCTCTGGAAACACCATATATTTT. Protein product: CASSEPGSSGNTIYF.